This TCR beta chain is from a study of T cells in Graves' hyperthyroidism and ophthalmopathy. The study, taken as a whole, reports: Blood also showed most of the thyroid clonotypes that were expanded above 0.001. Median prediction lead before ophthalmopathy onset was 5 to 7.5 months with the model.

TCR beta CDR3 sequences were amplified from RNA transcripts. First-round RT-PCR of the TCR CDR3 relied on the HTBI primer set. TCRdb analysed the multiplex PCR reads with MiXCR anew, one entry per CDR3 protein. The sample holds about 360,000 distinct CDR3 sequences, under 15% seen once. Those with hyperthyroidism were 18 to 65 years old, newly diagnosed, and ill for under 2 months. An approximately 10 ml volume of fresh peripheral blood provided the PBMCs. With regard to this clonotype: Its target is not known.

The clonotype comes from a young woman with Graves' hyperthyroidism. The sample was blood.

CDR3 region: CASGFRGRIPISGNTIYF. CDR3 nucleotide sequence: TGTGCCAGCGGCTTCAGGGGACGTATCCCTATATCTGGAAACACCATATATTTT. The chain employs TRBV6-1 and TRBJ1-3; D is possibly TRBD1 (6 bases). Between the trimmed V and J ends, which lost 8 bases and 1 base, there was a span of 24 bases. Per germline, CDR1 MNHNS and CDR2 SASEGT. The CDR3 runs 18 residues.